These T cell receptor beta chains were read from a single sample in a study of blood T cell repertoires in COVID-19. Some clones are missing from TCRdb's copy, which holds only in-frame ones; the method was immunoSEQ multiplex PCR. The sample records about 390,000 clones, around nine tenths being singletons. Material: PBMCs or T cells enriched from blood (not recorded which). These receptors all come from a woman in her 50s who had recovered from COVID-19. The CDR3 runs from the conserved cysteine through the conserved F or W. The D gene is left open where the match is weak. The size of a clone is reported for some rows only, either as once, few or many, or as a class for expanded clones.

j_call clone_size d_call v_call cdr3_aa cdr3_nt
TRBJ1-6 NA NA TRBV28 CASSWPQGLGPNSPLHF TGTGCCAGCAGTTGGCCTCAGGGCCTAGGTCCCAATTCACCCCTCCACTTT
TRBJ2-3 NA NA TRBV30 CAWCVVEQGTDTQYF TGTGCCTGGTGTGTGGTGGAGCAGGGGACAGATACGCAGTATTTT
TRBJ2-7 few NA TRBV12-3/TRBV12-4 CASSRLGRREQYF TGTGCCAGCAGCCGTTTGGGGCGACGCGAGCAGTACTTC
TRBJ1-1 NA NA TRBV12-3/TRBV12-4 CASTGGRYTEAFF TGTGCCAGCACTGGAGGGAGATACACTGAAGCTTTCTTT
TRBJ1-1 NA NA TRBV6-4 CASSQTGYTEAFF TGTGCCAGCAGTCAAACAGGTTACACTGAAGCTTTCTTT
TRBJ1-3 NA NA TRBV21-1 CASSKRDRNTIYF TGTGCCAGCAGCAAAAGGGACAGAAACACCATATATTTT
TRBJ2-7 NA TRBD1 TRBV27 CASSAIAGTGGNEQYF TGTGCCAGCAGTGCCATAGCCGGGACAGGGGGCAACGAGCAGTACTTC
TRBJ2-2 NA NA TRBV5-1 CASSLRVGELFF TGCGCCAGCAGCCTGAGGGTGGGGGAGCTGTTTTTT
TRBJ1-2 NA NA TRBV19 CASSEAEEVYGYTF TGTGCCAGTAGCGAGGCCGAGGAGGTCTATGGCTACACCTTC
TRBJ2-1 once TRBD1 TRBV5-1 CASSWGDRAYSGQFF TGCGCCAGCAGCTGGGGGGACAGGGCGTACAGCGGGCAGTTCTTC
TRBJ1-3 NA NA TRBV2 CASSALTGGRGNTIYF TGTGCCAGCAGTGCTTTGACAGGCGGTCGTGGAAACACCATATATTTT
TRBJ2-1 NA NA TRBV6-2/TRBV6-3 CASSYSYRDRDEQFF TGTGCCAGCAGTTACTCATACAGGGATAGGGATGAGCAGTTCTTC
TRBJ1-6 NA NA TRBV19 CASSPGRSLHF TGTGCCAGTAGTCCGGGGAGGTCCCTCCACTTT
TRBJ1-2 NA TRBD1 TRBV7-2 CASRRPGQGFGYTF TGTGCCAGCAGACGTCCGGGACAGGGTTTTGGCTACACCTTC
TRBJ1-5 NA TRBD1 TRBV3-1/TRBV3-2 CASSGDRVAQPQHF TGTGCCAGCAGCGGGGACAGGGTGGCTCAGCCCCAGCATTTT
TRBJ1-1 few NA TRBV28 CASSSTGQTMNTEAFF TGTGCCAGCAGTTCGACCGGACAGACGATGAACACTGAAGCTTTCTTT
TRBJ2-5 NA NA TRBV12-3/TRBV12-4 CASSFRVGETQYF TGTGCCAGCAGTTTTCGGGTAGGAGAGACCCAGTACTTC
TRBJ1-2 NA NA TRBV6-1 CASSEALDRSGGYTF TGTGCCAGCAGTGAAGCCCTTGACCGGTCGGGGGGCTACACCTTC
TRBJ2-7 few TRBD2 TRBV5-4 CASSLGGGSHEQYF TGTGCCAGCAGCTTGGGCGGGGGGTCCCACGAGCAGTACTTC
TRBJ2-3 NA NA TRBV6-5 CASTQNWRTDTQYF TGTGCCAGCACCCAAAATTGGAGGACAGATACGCAGTATTTT
TRBJ1-1 few NA TRBV18 CASSLIRDSEAFF TGTGCCAGCTCACTTATCCGGGACTCTGAAGCTTTCTTT
TRBJ2-5 NA TRBD2 TRBV4-1 CASSQLLAGLQETQYF TGCGCCAGCAGCCAATTGCTAGCGGGGCTCCAAGAGACCCAGTACTTC
TRBJ2-2 once NA TRBV12-3/TRBV12-4 CASSLNRGELFF TGTGCCAGCAGTTTAAATCGCGGGGAGCTGTTTTTT
TRBJ1-1 NA TRBD1 TRBV27 CASSSRGRFTEAFF TGTGCCAGCAGTTCCAGGGGGCGATTTACTGAAGCTTTCTTT
TRBJ1-5 NA NA TRBV2 CASSEFGGPQPQHF TGTGCCAGCAGTGAATTCGGGGGGCCTCAGCCCCAGCATTTT
TRBJ1-4 once NA TRBV5-1 CASSLQPGRAEKLFF TGCGCCAGCAGCTTGCAGCCAGGGCGTGCTGAAAAACTGTTTTTT